The 17 T cell receptor beta chains in this list originate from one sample, sequenced in a study of shared clonotypes between healthy human individuals. Using immunoSEQ multiplex PCR, the repertoire was profiled, and TCRdb retains in-frame clones only, with some absent. The repertoire holds about 490,000 clones, with 76% as singletons. Input material: PBMCs. These receptors came from a woman aged 40 to 50 in good health. Some clones in this sample may be carry-over from other donors' samples.

This sequence joins TRBV19 and TRBJ1-1; D gene unclear. Germline lookup yields CDR1 LNHDA and CDR2 SQIVND (reference sequence). The V gene lost 1 base and the J gene lost 5 bases, with 8 bases spanning the gap. The CDR3 loop spans 13 amino acids. Written as DNA, the CDR3 is TGTGCCAGTAGTATAGGTAGGAGTACTGAAGCTTTCTTT. Translating it yields CASSIGRSTEAFF.

The V call is TRBV5-4, the J call TRBJ2-3, with 8 nucleotides matching TRBD2. Losses at the gene ends were 4 bases for V and 6 bases for J; bases not matched to a gene: 13. The CDR3 runs to 16 residues. From germline, CDR1 is SGHNT and CDR2 YYREEE (reference sequence). In nucleotides, the CDR3 is TGTGCCAGCAGCGCTCGGACTAGCCCATCGGGCGATACGCAGTATTTT. It encodes CASSARTSPSGDTQYF.

This clone has more than one count but fewer than ten. This chain links TRBV30 with TRBJ2-2; D is possibly TRBD1 (5 bases). V dropped 2 bases and J dropped 1 base, with 14 bases sitting between them. This CDR3 has 16 residues. Germline V gene data show CDR1 as GTSNPN and CDR2 as SVGIG (reference sequence). The CDR3 DNA reads TGTGCCTGGAGTAAGGGGTTCACCAAGAACACCGGGGAGCTGTTTTTT. Protein: CAWSKGFTKNTGELFF.

This clone was detected only once. This chain connects TRBV4-2 to TRBJ2-5, with TRBD1 identical over 8 bases. J lost 5 bases, V lost 2 bases, and 7 bases had no gene match. This CDR3 has 15 residues. Germline V gene sequence: CDR1 LGHNA, CDR2 YNFKEQ. In DNA form, the CDR3 reads TGTGCCAGCAGCCAACCCAGGGGGCCCCGGGAGACCCAGTACTTC. The encoded protein is CASSQPRGPRETQYF.

For this clone: This may be a read error, as it is one base from a much larger clone. Other DNA sequences in the sample encode the same CDR3. The genes are TRBV27 and TRBJ1-2; 7 bases line up with TRBD1. The germline V gene has CDR1 MNHEY and CDR2 SMNVEV (reference sequence). This CDR3 contains 14 residues. The CDR3: CASSTRTGPYGYTF. In DNA, the CDR3 is TGTGCCAGCAGTACCCGGACAGGCCCCTATGGCTACACCTTT.

The chain recombines TRBV10-3 with TRBJ2-7, with 8 bases identical to TRBD2. The CDR3 has 15 residues. Germline V lookup: CDR1 ENHRY, CDR2 SYGVKD. J was trimmed by 5 bases and V by 6 bases; bases with no gene match: 12. The CDR3, as DNA: TGTGCCATCAGGGCATCCAGCGGGAGCTTCCACGAGCAGTACTTC. It specifies CAIRASSGSFHEQYF.

The V gene is TRBV5-1, the J gene TRBJ2-1; 10 bases fit TRBD2. Germline V gene sequence: CDR1 SGHRS, CDR2 YFSETQ. V dropped 3 bases and J dropped 8; count of bases not matched to a gene: 8. This CDR3 has 15 amino acids. CDR3 loop: CASSYLAGDNDEQFF. CDR3 coding DNA: TGCGCCAGCAGCTACCTAGCGGGAGATAACGATGAGCAGTTCTTC. Full variable domain (remainder filled in from reference TRBV5-1 and TRBJ2-1): KAGVTQTPRYLIKTRGQQVTLSCSPISGHRSVSWYQQTPGQGLQFLFEYFSETQRNKGNFPGRFSGRQFSNSRSEMNVSTLELGDSALYLCASSYLAGDNDEQFFGPGTRLTVL.

V usage is TRBV6-1 and J usage is TRBJ2-1; TRBD1 agrees at 11 bases. CDR1 MNHNS and CDR2 SASEGT come from the germline V gene. The CDR3 length is 14 residues. V gave up 6 bases and J gave up 8 bases; unmatched junction bases: 6. CDR3: CASRRTGGFDEQFF. The CDR3 DNA reads as TGTGCCAGCAGAAGGACAGGGGGCTTCGATGAGCAGTTCTTC.

The chain employs TRBV19 and TRBJ2-7; the D gene is possibly TRBD1 (7 bases). Trimming stripped 7 bases from V and 7 bases from J, with 20 bases between. The CDR3 contains 14 residues. The germline CDR1 and CDR2 sequences are LNHDA and SQIVND (reference sequence). CDR3 nucleotide sequence: TGTGCCAGTAAACAACAGGGGCCCGCGGGGGAGCAGTACTTC. It specifies CASKQQGPAGEQYF.

V and J are TRBV7-8 and TRBJ2-1; TRBD1 aligns across 8 bases. The length of the CDR3 is 14 residues. CDR1 is SGHVS and CDR2 is FQNEAQ in the germline V gene. With 1 base clipped from V and 9 bases from J, the junction kept 5 bases outside the gene matches. The CDR3 DNA reads as TGTGCCAGCAGCTTAGGGACAGGGATCGGTGAGCAGTTCTTC. This encodes CASSLGTGIGEQFF.

The V call is TRBV28, the J call TRBJ2-1; 9 nucleotides match TRBD1. The CDR3 has 15 amino acids. The trim removed 7 bases at V and 6 bases at J, leaving 10 bases unmatched. From germline, CDR1 is MDHEN and CDR2 SYDVKM. CDR3 in amino acids: CASTTGTGIINEQFF. The CDR3, as DNA: TGTGCCAGCACCACCGGGACAGGGATAATCAATGAGCAGTTCTTC. Variable domain in full (rest from reference TRBV28 and TRBJ2-1): DVKVTQSSRYLVKRTGEKVFLECVQDMDHENMFWYRQDPGLGLRLIYFSYDVKMKEKGDIPEGYSVSREKKERFSLILESASTNQTSMYLCASTTGTGIINEQFFGPGTRLTVL.

As regards this clone: This may arise from a read error, as a much more abundant clone is one base away. This sequence joins TRBV11-2 and TRBJ1-1; TRBD1 matches 10 bases. Germline V gives CDR1 SGHAT, CDR2 FQNNGV. V lost 7 bases to trimming and J lost 0 bases; unmatched junction nucleotides: 5. The CDR3 has 15 amino acids. CDR3 region: CASNSTGGMNTEAFF. As DNA, the CDR3 is TGTGCCAGCAACTCGACAGGGGGCATGAACACTGAAGCTTTCTTT.

With regard to this clone: Germline is not matched at one junction end, which may reflect a read error. The V gene is TRBV27, the J gene TRBJ2-7; the D gene is possibly TRBD2 (6 bases). The CDR3 covers 13 residues. CDR1 MNHEY and CDR2 SMNVEV come from the germline V gene (reference sequence). CDR3 amino acids: CASSLSRGGRMNF. DNA of the CDR3: TGTGCCAGCAGTTTATCTCGTGGAGGGAGGATGAACTTC.

V and J are TRBV18 and TRBJ2-7; 7 bases agree with TRBD2. The CDR3 runs 12 residues. Germline CDR1 reads KGHSH; CDR2 reads LQKENI. Unmatched junction bases numbered 3, after V lost 3 bases and J lost 7 bases. The CDR3 coding sequence is TGTGCCAGCTCACCGGGAGGGTTGGAGCAGTACTTC. Amino acids: CASSPGGLEQYF.

The gene calls are TRBV29-1 and TRBJ2-7, with TRBD1 identical over 8 bases. V dropped 3 bases and J dropped 7; count of bases not matched to a gene: 11. Germline lookup yields CDR1 SQVTM and CDR2 ANQGSEA. This CDR3 has 14 amino acids. CDR3 coding DNA: TGCAGCGTTGACCCGGGACAGGTCCTTAGAGAGCAGTACTTC. Its translation is CSVDPGQVLREQYF.

This CDR3 is CATSRDGGSYHEQYF. The CDR3 nucleotides read TGTGCCACCAGCAGAGACGGCGGGAGCTATCACGAGCAGTACTTC. The chain carries TRBV15 and TRBJ2-7, with 7 bases that match TRBD2. There are 15 residues in the CDR3. Germline trimming cut 0 bases from V and 5 bases from J; bases unmatched to any gene: 7. Germline V lookup: CDR1 LNHNV, CDR2 YYDKDF (reference sequence).

The rearrangement links TRBV19 to TRBJ2-7, with unresolved D. The CDR3 runs to 13 residues. V lost 1 base, J lost 0 bases, and 4 bases lay in between. CDR1 is LNHDA, CDR2 SQIVND, per germline (reference sequence). In DNA form, the CDR3 reads TGTGCCAGTAGTATAGGGCCCTCCTACGAGCAGTACTTC. Amino acid sequence: CASSIGPSYEQYF.